Included here is one T cell receptor (beta chain) sequence, with context. Its specificity is not known. The trim removed 2 bases at V and 5 bases at J, leaving 10 bases unmatched. The germline V gene has CDR1 SGHRS and CDR2 YFSETQ. The CDR3 loop spans 16 amino acids. An input of 0.5 to 1 ug of RNA was subjected to reverse transcription using random hexamers. Coverage of TCR beta CDR3 amplification by immunoSEQ multiplex PCR extended to 54 Vbeta and 13 Jbeta. TCRdb redid the calling of the immunoSEQ multiplex PCR reads with MiXCR, one entry per CDR3 protein. The sample yields approximately 150,000 distinct CDR3 sequences, approximately 92% seen once. This sample is part of a study of CD8 T cells in Susac syndrome. Study conclusions and caveats: The study conceded that its TCR sequencing and HLA analysis involved relatively few individuals.

Healthy donors served as age- and sex-matched controls. CD8+ and CD4+ T cells were negatively isolated; TEMRA cells were FACS-enriched. The rearrangement links TRBV5-1 to TRBJ2-5; 9 positions match TRBD2. Sequencing input: CD4+ T cells from PBMCs. The clonotype was recovered from a human donor in good health. The CDR3 DNA reads as TGCGCCAGCAGCTTCCTCGGCGGGGGGGCACGGGAGACCCAGTACTTC. Protein sequence: CASSFLGGGARETQYF.